The sequence of this TCR beta chain was determined in a study of T cells after yellow fever vaccination. Overall study results and limits: Of the clonotypes, a small share occurred in both CD4 and CD8 compartments.

A few counts support this clonotype. Its antigen is as yet unknown. J was trimmed by 4 bases and V by 2 bases; bases with no gene match: 9. The germline V gene has CDR1 GTSNPN and CDR2 SVGIG (reference sequence). CDR3 size: 15 residues. For TCR, cDNA came from 5'RACE template switching, which added a universal primer site and UMIs. One entry per CDR3 protein results from TCRdb running MiXCR on the 5' RACE reads. The table has a few hundred thousand distinct CDR3 sequences, around 5.3% seen once; the top ten hold about 3.5%. This chain uses TRBV30 with TRBJ1-2; 8 bases map to TRBD1. The sequencing used CD4+ T cells sorted from PBMCs, collected on the day of the yellow fever booster vaccination. The receptor comes from a man between 18 and 35 years old who received the YFV17D yellow fever vaccine. The CDR3 coding sequence is TGTGCCTGGAGTCCCCAGGGGGCGACTGTCTATGGCTACACCTTC. The encoded protein is CAWSPQGATVYGYTF. Filled out from reference TRBV30 and TRBJ1-2, the complete variable domain reads SQTIHQWPATLVQPVGSPLSLECTVEGTSNPNLYWYRQAAGRGLQLLFYSVGIGQISSEVPQNLSASRPQDRQFILSSKKLLLSDSGFYLCAWSPQGATVYGYTFGSGTRLTVV.